This T cell receptor beta chain derives from a study of cytomegalovirus exposure and HLA in healthy donors. Study-wide context: Around 80 million unique TCR sequences came from HLA-typed donors in an early release. Study-wide points: The authors judged a highly shared variant cluster likely a sequencing artifact. Most of the TCR beta V segments (in an earlier analysis) were productive either about 87% or about 30% of the time. It emerged from a later analysis that several of the most significant clusters appeared to be linked to common viral pathogens.

The study ran its PCR with 60 Vbeta and 13 Jbeta primers. Some clones are missing from TCRdb's copy, which holds only in-frame ones; the method was immunoSEQ multiplex PCR. Of roughly 130,000 clones listed, around 80% are singletons. Germline CDR1 is MNHNS and CDR2 is SASEGT. CDR3 length: 11 residues. Deletions cut 4 bases from V and 9 bases from J, with 7 bases between. In this sample, this clone turned up a few times. The antigen is not known. What was sequenced was PBMCs. This sequence was found in a man younger than 45 in good health and CMV-seronegative. V and J are TRBV6-1 and TRBJ1-3; D gene ambiguous. The CDR3: CASSGFSTIYF. DNA for the CDR3: TGTGCCAGCAGTGGGTTTAGCACCATATATTTT.